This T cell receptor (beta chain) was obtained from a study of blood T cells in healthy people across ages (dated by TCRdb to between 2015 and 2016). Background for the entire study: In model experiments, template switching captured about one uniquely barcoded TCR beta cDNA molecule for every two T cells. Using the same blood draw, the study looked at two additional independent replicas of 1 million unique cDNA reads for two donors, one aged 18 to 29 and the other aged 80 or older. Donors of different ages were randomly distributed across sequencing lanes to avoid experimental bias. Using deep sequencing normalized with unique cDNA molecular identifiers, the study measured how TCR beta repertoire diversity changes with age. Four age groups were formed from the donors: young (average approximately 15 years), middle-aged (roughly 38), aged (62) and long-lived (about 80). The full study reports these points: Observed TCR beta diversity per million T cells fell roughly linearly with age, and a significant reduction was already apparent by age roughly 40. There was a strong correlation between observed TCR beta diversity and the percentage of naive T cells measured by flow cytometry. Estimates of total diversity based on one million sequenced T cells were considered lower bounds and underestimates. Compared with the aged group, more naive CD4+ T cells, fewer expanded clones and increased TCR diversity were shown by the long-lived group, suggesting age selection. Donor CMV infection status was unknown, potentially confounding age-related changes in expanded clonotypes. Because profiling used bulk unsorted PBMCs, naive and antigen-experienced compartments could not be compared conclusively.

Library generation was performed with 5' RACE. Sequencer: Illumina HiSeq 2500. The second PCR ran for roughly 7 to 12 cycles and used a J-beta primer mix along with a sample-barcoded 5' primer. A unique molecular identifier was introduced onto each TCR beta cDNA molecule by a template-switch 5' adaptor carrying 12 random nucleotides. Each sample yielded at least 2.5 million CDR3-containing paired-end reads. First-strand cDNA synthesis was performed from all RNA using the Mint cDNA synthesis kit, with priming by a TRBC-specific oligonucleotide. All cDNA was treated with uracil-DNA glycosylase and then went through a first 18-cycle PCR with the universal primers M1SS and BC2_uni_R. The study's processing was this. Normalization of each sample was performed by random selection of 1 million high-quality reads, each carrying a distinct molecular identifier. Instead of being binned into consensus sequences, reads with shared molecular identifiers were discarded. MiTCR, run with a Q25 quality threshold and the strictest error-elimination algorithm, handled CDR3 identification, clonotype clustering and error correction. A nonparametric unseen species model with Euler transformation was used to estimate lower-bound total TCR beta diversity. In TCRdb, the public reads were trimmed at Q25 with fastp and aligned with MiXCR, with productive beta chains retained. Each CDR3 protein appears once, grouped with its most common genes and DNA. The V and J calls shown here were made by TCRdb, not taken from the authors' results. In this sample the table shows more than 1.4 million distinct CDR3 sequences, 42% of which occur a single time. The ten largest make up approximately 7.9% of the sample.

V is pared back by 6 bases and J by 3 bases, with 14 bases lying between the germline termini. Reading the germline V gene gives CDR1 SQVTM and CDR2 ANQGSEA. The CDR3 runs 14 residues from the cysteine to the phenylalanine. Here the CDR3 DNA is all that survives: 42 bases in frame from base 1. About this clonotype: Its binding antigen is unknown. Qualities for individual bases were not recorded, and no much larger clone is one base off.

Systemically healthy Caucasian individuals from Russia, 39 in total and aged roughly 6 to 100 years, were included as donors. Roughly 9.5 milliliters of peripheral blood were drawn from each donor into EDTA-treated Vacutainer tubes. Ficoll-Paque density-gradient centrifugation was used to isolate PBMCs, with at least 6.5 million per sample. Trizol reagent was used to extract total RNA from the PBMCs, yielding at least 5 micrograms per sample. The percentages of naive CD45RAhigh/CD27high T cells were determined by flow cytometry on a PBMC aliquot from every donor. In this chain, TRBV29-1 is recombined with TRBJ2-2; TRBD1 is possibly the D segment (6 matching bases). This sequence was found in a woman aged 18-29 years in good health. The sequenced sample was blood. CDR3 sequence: CSVGDTLDTGELFF. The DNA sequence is TGCAGCGTAGGGGACACCCTGGACACCGGGGAGCTGTTTTTT.